The 24 T cell receptor beta chains reported below all come from one sample, sequenced in a study of T cells expressing NK-cell markers. TCRdb reprocessed the 5' RACE reads, keeping one entry per CDR3 protein, no DNA. The data include about 410,000 distinct CDR3 sequences; the top ten clones carry roughly 10%. Sequencing used blood T cells: a sorted CD56 or NKG2C T cell subset, CD4+ or CD8+ T cells, or bulk PBMC T cells (not recorded which). The receptors here all came from a woman between 45 and 60 years old in good health.

V is TRBV6-5 and J is TRBJ2-4; TCRdb's assignment of TRBD2 cannot be checked, as there is no DNA. The CDR3 has 16 amino acids. Germline V gene sequence: CDR1 MNHEY, CDR2 SVGAGI. The CDR3 sequence: CASSSRVGLAKNIQYF.

V is TRBV20-1 and J is TRBJ2-2. This CDR3 has 14 amino acids. Per the germline V gene, CDR1 is DFQATT and CDR2 is SNEGSKA (reference sequence). CDR3 sequence reads: CSAWATKNTGELFF.

The gene calls are TRBV7-2 and TRBJ1-6. The CDR3 is 15 residues long. Germline V gene data show CDR1 as SGHTA and CDR2 as FQGNSA. The CDR3 here is CASRSAGGPTSPLHF.

V is TRBV10-3 and J is TRBJ2-7; as DNA is missing, the TRBD1 call by TCRdb cannot be tested. Germline CDR1 reads ENHRY; CDR2 reads SYGVKD. The CDR3 is 14 residues long. The CDR3: CAISESRGGLEQYF.

The chain couples TRBV29-1 to TRBJ2-1. This CDR3 has 12 residues. Per germline, CDR1 SQVTM and CDR2 ANQGSEA. The CDR3 reads CSVVWFDNEQFF.

The chain joins TRBV12-3 or TRBV12-4 to TRBJ1-6; without DNA, the TCRdb call of TRBD1 cannot be checked. There are 14 residues in the CDR3. CDR3 sequence: CASSQQGDNSPLHF.

The CDR3 sequence is CASSLALGRSMNTEAFF. V usage is TRBV7-8 and J usage is TRBJ1-1. CDR3 length: 17 amino acids. In germline, CDR1 is SGHVS, CDR2 FQNEAQ.

This chain uses TRBV15 with TRBJ2-2; the D call from TCRdb, TRBD2, cannot be confirmed without DNA. The CDR3 runs to 16 residues. Germline CDR1 LNHNV, CDR2 YYDKDF (reference sequence). CDR3: CATSRTSGDNTGELFF.

The chain couples TRBV4-1 to TRBJ2-7. The V gene's germline CDR1 is MGHRA and CDR2 YSYEKL. CDR3 length equals 15 residues. CDR3 residues: CASSLSGARSYEQYF.

The chain has TRBV19 and TRBJ1-1; without DNA, the TCRdb call of TRBD1 cannot be checked. The CDR3 totals 14 residues. Germline CDR1 reads LNHDA; CDR2 reads SQIVND (reference sequence). CDR3 region: CASSPLGNLLEAFF. The whole variable domain, remainder taken from reference TRBV19 and TRBJ1-1, is DGGITQSPKYLFRKEGQNVTLSCEQNLNHDAMYWYRQDPGQGLRLIYYSQIVNDFQKGDIAEGYSVSREKKESFPLTVTSAQKNPTAFYLCASSPLGNLLEAFFGQGTRLTVV.

The chain joins TRBV20-1 to TRBJ2-5; absent DNA, TCRdb's TRBD1 call cannot be checked. Germline CDR1 DFQATT, CDR2 SNEGSKA (reference sequence). This CDR3 region has 12 residues. CDR3 protein: CSARGPEGTQYF.

The chain couples TRBV27 to TRBJ2-5; TCRdb designates TRBD2, a call that cannot be tested without DNA. The CDR3 runs to 14 residues. Germline CDR1 is MNHEY and CDR2 is SMNVEV (reference sequence). The chain's CDR3 is CASSRLGRGETQYF.

The chain is built from TRBV27 and TRBJ1-1; the TCRdb call, TRBD1, lacks DNA for checking. Germline V gives CDR1 MNHEY, CDR2 SMNVEV (reference sequence). The CDR3 sequence is 14 residues long. CDR3 loop: CASSLSAGVTEAFF.

The rearrangement links TRBV2 to TRBJ2-3; TCRdb picks TRBD2, but there is no DNA to check that call. The CDR3 is 14 residues long. Germline V gene data show CDR1 as SNHLY and CDR2 as FYNNEI. CDR3 loop: CASSERAGVNTQYF.

Here the CDR3 reads CASSTGRANTGELFF. V and J are TRBV5-1 and TRBJ2-2. Germline assignment: CDR1 SGHRS and CDR2 YFSETQ. The CDR3 loop spans 15 amino acids.

V and J are TRBV3-1 and TRBJ2-3. Germline V gene sequence: CDR1 LGHDT, CDR2 YNNKEL (reference sequence). The CDR3 spans 14 residues. CDR3 loop: CASSPWTSTDTQYF.

The chain uses TRBV10-3 and TRBJ2-3. The CDR3 spans 12 residues. Per the germline V gene, CDR1 is ENHRY and CDR2 is SYGVKD. The CDR3 is CAISEVGDTQYF.

The V gene is TRBV6-5, the J gene TRBJ1-1; absent DNA, TCRdb's TRBD1 call cannot be checked. The CDR3 has 14 amino acids. CDR1 MNHEY and CDR2 SVGAGI come from the germline V gene. CDR3 sequence reads: CASSRNRGDTEAFF.

The rearrangement uses TRBV6-5 and TRBJ1-1. The CDR3 totals 15 residues. Germline CDR1 and CDR2: MNHEY and SVGAGI. The chain's CDR3 is CASSYHRVRDTEAFF.

This chain's CDR3 is CASTWDPSRNYGYTF. The rearrangement joins TRBV12-3 or TRBV12-4 to TRBJ1-2; no DNA is available, so the TRBD1 call from TCRdb remains unchecked. The CDR3 length is 15 residues.

The CDR3 loop is CASRKTGGANTGELFF. The chain combines TRBV5-1 with TRBJ2-2; no DNA is available, so the TRBD1 call from TCRdb remains unchecked. The CDR3 is 16 residues long. Germline CDR1 SGHRS, CDR2 YFSETQ.

The chain carries TRBV29-1 and TRBJ2-2. CDR1 SQVTM and CDR2 ANQGSEA come from the germline V gene. CDR3 length: 14 amino acids. CDR3 region: CSVAASDRVGELFF.

V and J are TRBV5-5 and TRBJ2-1; TCRdb lists TRBD1, though no DNA is available to test this call. This CDR3 has 15 amino acids. Germline assignment: CDR1 SGHKS and CDR2 YYEKEE (reference sequence). CDR3 sequence reads: CASNKPRQSYNEQFF.

CDR3 sequence reads: CASSGMSGGISYNEQFF. The J gene is TRBJ2-1, the V gene TRBV3-1; lacking DNA, the TRBD2 call made by TCRdb goes unchecked. This CDR3 has 17 amino acids. Germline V CDR1 and CDR2: LGHDT, YNNKEL (reference sequence).